The 26 T cell receptor beta chains given below trace back to one sample, sequenced in a study of OX40 agonist ivuxolimab in advanced cancers. Produced via immunoSEQ multiplex PCR; TCRdb's table is partial and in-frame only. The sample contains approximately 82,000 clones, 85% to 90% of which appear only once. Sequenced here: CD4+ or CD8+ T cells sorted from blood, sampled in a trial of the OX40 agonist ivuxolimab. These receptors were obtained from an adult with an advanced solid tumor such as melanoma, head and neck, liver or kidney cancer.

The CDR3 region is CASSSESTDTQYF. The CDR3 bases are TGTGCCAGCAGCTCCGAGTCTACAGATACGCAGTATTTT. The V gene is TRBV7-3, the J gene TRBJ2-3; D remains unclear. V was cut by 4 bases and J by 3 bases, with 8 bases left in between. The CDR3 consists of 13 residues. The germline CDR1 and CDR2 sequences are SGHTA and FQGTGA.

The gene calls are TRBV19 and TRBJ2-7; maybe TRBD1 (5 bases). Between the trimmed V and J ends, which lost 2 bases and 4 bases, there was a span of 15 bases. Germline V gene sequence: CDR1 LNHDA, CDR2 SQIVND (reference sequence). The CDR3 is 15 amino acids. CDR3 residues: CASSIQRGNPYEQYF. The CDR3 DNA sequence: TGTGCCAGTAGTATACAAAGGGGAAATCCGTACGAGCAGTACTTC.

The V and J genes are TRBV19 and TRBJ2-3; TRBD2 matches 12 bases. The trim removed 5 bases at V and 2 bases at J, leaving 2 bases unmatched. CDR1 LNHDA and CDR2 SQIVND come from the germline V gene (reference sequence). CDR3 size: 15 residues. This CDR3 is CASSLAGGPTDTQYF. The CDR3 bases are TGTGCCAGTAGTCTAGCGGGGGGGCCCACAGATACGCAGTATTTT. Filled out from reference TRBV19 and TRBJ2-3, the complete variable domain reads DGGITQSPKYLFRKEGQNVTLSCEQNLNHDAMYWYRQDPGQGLRLIYYSQIVNDFQKGDIAEGYSVSREKKESFPLTVTSAQKNPTAFYLCASSLAGGPTDTQYFGPGTRLTVL.

The chain recombines TRBV6-6 with TRBJ2-2, with D possibly being TRBD2 (5 bases). Trimming removed 5 bases from V and 5 bases from J, with 15 bases in between. The V gene's germline CDR1 is MNHNY and CDR2 SVGAGI (reference sequence). The CDR3 runs to 15 residues. The CDR3 protein is CASSLMVRVTGELFF. The CDR3 DNA reads TGTGCCAGCAGTCTAATGGTGCGGGTAACCGGGGAGCTGTTTTTT.

This clone was seen more than once but under ten times. This chain links TRBV7-2 with TRBJ2-3; D is undetermined. Trimming took 6 bases from V and 5 from J, leaving 12 bases between them. The CDR3 runs to 13 residues. Germline CDR1 SGHTA, CDR2 FQGNSA. CDR3 nucleotide sequence: TGTGCCAGCAGTTATTCTGAACAAGATACGCAGTATTTT. Translating it yields CASSYSEQDTQYF.

The sample holds one count of this clone. This chain links TRBV18 with TRBJ2-7; TRBD1 matches 8 bases. The CDR3 has 14 amino acids. Per the germline V gene, CDR1 is KGHSH and CDR2 is LQKENI. The V and J ends lost 4 bases and 3 bases, in that order; junction bases with no gene match: 5. The CDR3 nucleotides are TGTGCCAGCTCACGCAGTGGGACAGGCTACGAGCAGTACTTC. As protein: CASSRSGTGYEQYF. Full variable domain (missing parts from reference TRBV18 and TRBJ2-7): NAGVMQNPRHLVRRRGQEARLRCSPMKGHSHVYWYRQLPEEGLKFMVYLQKENIIDESGMPKERFSAEFPKEGPSILRIQQVVRGDSAAYFCASSRSGTGYEQYFGPGTRLTVT.

The chain is built from TRBV4-1 and TRBJ2-6; perhaps TRBD1 as D (6 bases). The V end lost 1 base, the J end lost 4 bases, and 20 bases lay between the germline ends. CDR1 is MGHRA, CDR2 YSYEKL, per germline. The CDR3 has 19 residues. CDR3 DNA: TGCGCCAGCAGCCAAGCCCGGGACACCGATGAATTCGGGGCCAACGTCCTGACTTTC. Translating gives CASSQARDTDEFGANVLTF.

The chain couples TRBV27 to TRBJ1-6; no clear D. V lost 8 bases and J lost 9, with 14 bases in between. The CDR3 consists of 13 residues. Germline assignment: CDR1 MNHEY and CDR2 SMNVEV (reference sequence). The CDR3, as DNA: TGTGCCAGCTCATCACAGACCGGTTCACCCCTCCACTTT. Residues: CASSSQTGSPLHF.

The chain uses TRBV30 and TRBJ1-1; D may be TRBD1 (6 bases). The CDR3 is 15 residues long. Between the trimmed V and J ends, which lost 0 bases and 3 bases, there was a span of 14 bases. Germline CDR1 reads GTSNPN; CDR2 reads SVGIG (reference sequence). The CDR3 region is CAWSVLASGDTEAFF. The CDR3 DNA is TGTGCCTGGAGTGTACTCGCCTCAGGGGACACTGAAGCTTTCTTT.

This chain uses TRBV15 with TRBJ2-3, with 8 bases lining up with TRBD2. Germline CDR1 is LNHNV and CDR2 is YYDKDF (reference sequence). J was trimmed by 1 base and V by 10 bases; bases with no gene match: 7. This CDR3 is built from 14 residues. CDR3 in amino acids: CAIAGGVGTDTQYF. The CDR3, as DNA: TGTGCCATCGCCGGGGGGGTGGGCACAGATACGCAGTATTTT.

V usage is TRBV7-3 and J usage is TRBJ2-1; 7 bases align to TRBD2. The CDR3 contains 14 residues. The J segment lost 7 bases and the V segment lost 4 bases, leaving 7 bases of the junction unmatched. The germline gives CDR1 SGHTA, CDR2 FQGTGA. The CDR3 spells CASSSSHGGNEQFF. The CDR3 nucleotides read TGTGCCAGCAGCTCGTCTCACGGGGGGAATGAGCAGTTCTTC.

The rearrangement links TRBV19 to TRBJ1-3, with D possibly matching TRBD1 (5 bases). The length of the CDR3 is 16 residues. Trimming cost V 5 bases and J 0 bases, with 14 bases left between them. Germline CDR1 and CDR2: LNHDA and SQIVND (reference sequence). CDR3 sequence reads: CASSPSVGPSGNTIYF. The CDR3 nucleotides are TGTGCCAGTAGTCCTTCAGTGGGGCCCTCTGGAAACACCATATATTTT.

The table lists this clone with many counts. This chain uses TRBV7-6 with TRBJ1-1; weak D call: TRBD1 (5 bases). The CDR3 extends over 13 amino acids. The V gene's germline CDR1 is SGHVS and CDR2 FNYEAQ. Trimming pared 1 base from V and 4 bases from J, leaving 7 bases between. As DNA, the CDR3 is TGTGCCAGCAGCTTAGGGGGGGGCACTGAAGCTTTCTTT. This encodes CASSLGGGTEAFF.

The chain has TRBV7-3 and TRBJ2-2; D may be TRBD1 (6 bases). Trimming removed 5 bases at V and 3 bases at J, with 10 bases between. Per the germline V gene, CDR1 is SGHTA and CDR2 is FQGTGA. The CDR3 totals 14 residues. The CDR3 sequence: CASSVNRDTGELFF. The CDR3 DNA follows: TGTGCCAGCAGCGTCAACAGGGACACCGGGGAGCTGTTTTTT.

This clone was recorded only once. The chain joins TRBV30 to TRBJ1-1; unclear D gene. This CDR3 spans 14 amino acids. The V gene's germline CDR1 is GTSNPN and CDR2 SVGIG (reference sequence). V gave up 1 base and J gave up 0 bases, with 9 bases separating them. The CDR3 sequence is CAWSAGGMNTEAFF. The CDR3, as DNA: TGTGCCTGGAGTGCCGGTGGCATGAACACTGAAGCTTTCTTT.

V gene TRBV18 combines with J gene TRBJ1-5, with 7 bases lining up with TRBD1. CDR3 length: 14 amino acids. J lost 5 bases, V lost 6 bases, and 7 bases had no gene match. Germline lookup yields CDR1 KGHSH and CDR2 LQKENI. CDR3 sequence reads: CASSSGGLDQPQHF. As DNA, the CDR3 is TGTGCCAGCTCCTCAGGGGGGCTCGATCAGCCCCAGCATTTT.

The chain uses TRBV6-6 and TRBJ1-2, with TRBD1 identical over 10 bases. V shed 6 bases, J shed 5 bases, and the junction held 6 bases outside the gene matches. The CDR3 has 14 amino acids. Germline lookup yields CDR1 MNHNY and CDR2 SVGAGI (reference sequence). The CDR3 loop reads CASSPWTGGYGYTF. Written as DNA, the CDR3 is TGTGCCAGCAGCCCCTGGACAGGGGGATATGGCTACACCTTC.

The chain links TRBV5-6 to TRBJ2-1; 10 nucleotides match TRBD2. The CDR3 has 15 residues. Germline values: CDR1 SGHDT, CDR2 YYEEEE. V lost 1 base and J lost 9; bases outside the gene matches: 7. CDR3 loop: CASSLIQRGGSEQFF. CDR3 in DNA: TGTGCCAGCAGCTTGATTCAGCGGGGGGGCAGTGAGCAGTTCTTC.

The sample holds a few counts of this clone. The V gene is TRBV10-2, the J gene TRBJ2-6; no clear D gene. The CDR3 has 13 amino acids. V lost 4 bases and J 3 bases, leaving 4 bases between the germline ends. The germline V gene encodes CDR1 WSHSY and CDR2 SAAADI. CDR3 amino acids: CASSGDGANVLTF. The CDR3 DNA reads TGCGCCAGCAGTGGAGATGGGGCCAACGTCCTGACTTTC.

This sequence joins TRBV7-6 and TRBJ2-7, with D unclear. The J call is uncertain, as TRBJ2-5 better fits the DNA end. Germline loops: CDR1 SGHVS, CDR2 FNYEAQ. The CDR3 covers 12 residues. CDR3 nucleotide sequence: TGTGCCAGCAGCTTAATAAAAGAGACCCAGTACTTC. Translating it yields CASSLIKETQYF.

The chain joins TRBV23-1 to TRBJ1-5, with a weak D call TRBD1 (6 bases). TRBV23-1 is an ORF, and what it does is uncertain. The CDR3 is 15 residues long. The V and J ends lost 3 bases and 7 bases respectively, with 16 bases between them. CDR3 protein: CASSQGGRGIQPQHF. CDR3 coding DNA: TGCGCCAGCAGTCAGGGAGGCAGGGGTATCCAGCCCCAGCATTTT.

This sequence joins TRBV5-8 and TRBJ1-5; D uncertain. V was pared by 1 base and J by 4 bases, with 12 bases between. Germline CDR1 and CDR2: SGHTS and YDEGEE. CDR3 size: 15 residues. CDR3 amino acids: CASSLRASHNQPQHF. CDR3 DNA sequence: TGTGCCAGCAGCTTGCGGGCAAGCCATAATCAGCCCCAGCATTTT.

The chain combines TRBV7-9 with TRBJ2-1; a weak D match, TRBD2 (7 bases). V was pared by 4 bases and J by 5 bases, with 12 bases between. This CDR3 contains 14 residues. CDR1 is SEHNR and CDR2 is FQNEAQ in the germline V gene (reference sequence). Here the CDR3 DNA reads TGTGCCAGCAGCTGGGGAGGGGGGCACAATGAGCAGTTCTTC. Protein: CASSWGGGHNEQFF.

Here the CDR3 reads CASSRNHNEKLFF. DNA for the CDR3: TGTGCCAGCAGCCGAAACCATAATGAAAAACTGTTTTTT. The J gene is TRBJ1-4, the V gene TRBV14; D not certain. This CDR3 has 13 residues. Germline loops: CDR1 SGHDN, CDR2 FVKESK. Trimming took off 4 bases at V and 4 bases at J, with 7 bases between the two ends.

The chain couples TRBV19 to TRBJ1-1; possibly TRBD1 for D (6 bases). Trimming took 8 bases from V and 1 from J, leaving 11 bases between them. The CDR3 runs 13 residues. Germline V CDR1 and CDR2: LNHDA, SQIVND (reference sequence). CDR3 sequence (DNA): TGTGCCAGTGCGGGACAAAAGAACACTGAAGCTTTCTTT. As protein: CASAGQKNTEAFF.

In this sample, this clone turned up once. This chain uses TRBV10-3 with TRBJ1-4; no clear D gene. Germline assignment: CDR1 ENHRY and CDR2 SYGVKD. The V end lost 5 bases, the J end lost 6 bases, and 10 bases lay between the germline ends. The CDR3 is 13 amino acids. CDR3 nucleotides: TGTGCCATCAGTCGGGAAGAGGATGAAAAACTGTTTTTT. Its protein product is CAISREEDEKLFF.